One sample yielded the 25 T cell receptor beta chains listed below, sequenced in a study of T-cell memory formation after mild COVID-19. Via MiXCR, TCRdb re-called the 5' RACE reads, giving one row per CDR3 protein. The table records about 560,000 distinct CDR3 sequences, around 15% of them present only once. Sequencing was performed on PBMCs or a T cell subset sorted from them (not recorded which). Receptor source: an adult woman who had mild COVID-19 (a few samples of this study predate the infection). Cell type and time point are not known.

This chain joins TRBV5-1 and TRBJ1-5; 7 bases are a match to TRBD1. CDR1 is SGHRS, CDR2 YFSETQ, per germline. V lost 0 bases and J lost 7; bases outside the gene matches: 10. This CDR3 region has 16 residues. CDR3 nucleotide sequence: TGCGCCAGCAGCTTGGACTTTTCAGGGGGAGGGCAGCCCCAGCATTTT. It translates to CASSLDFSGGGQPQHF.

This clonotype was recorded many times. The V call is TRBV5-1, the J call TRBJ2-3; a possible D gene is TRBD2 (6 bases). Germline assignment: CDR1 SGHRS and CDR2 YFSETQ. The CDR3 totals 14 residues. Trimming cost V 6 bases and J 4 bases, with 15 bases left between them. As DNA, the CDR3 is TGCGCCAGCACCCAGGGCGGAGGGTCAGATACGCAGTATTTT. Amino acids: CASTQGGGSDTQYF.

The V gene is TRBV27, the J gene TRBJ2-7, with 7 bases fitting TRBD1. The CDR3 is 14 residues long. The germline V gene encodes CDR1 MNHEY and CDR2 SMNVEV (reference sequence). Trimming cost V 7 bases and J 3 bases; bases outside gene matches: 9. The CDR3 protein is CASKGQGDFYEQYF. CDR3 in DNA: TGTGCCAGCAAAGGGCAGGGGGATTTCTACGAGCAGTACTTC.

The chain has TRBV2 and TRBJ1-2, with 7 positions matching TRBD1. The CDR3 totals 14 residues. Germline-derived CDR1 and CDR2 are SNHLY and FYNNEI. J was trimmed by 2 bases and V by 5 bases; bases with no gene match: 5. The CDR3 loop reads CASSRDSTNYGYTF. The CDR3 DNA reads TGTGCCAGCAGTCGGGACAGCACGAACTATGGCTACACCTTC.

The V call is TRBV18, the J call TRBJ2-1; D possibly corresponds to TRBD1 (5 bases). Between the trimmed V and J ends, which lost 3 bases and 6 bases, there was a span of 12 bases. The germline gives CDR1 KGHSH, CDR2 LQKENI. The CDR3 length is 14 residues. The CDR3 sequence: CASSPVPGSNEQFF. The CDR3 bases are TGTGCCAGCTCACCTGTGCCAGGGTCCAATGAGCAGTTCTTC.

This clonotype was detected only a few times. The CDR3: CASRGPTTNYGYTF. CDR3 DNA sequence: TGTGCCAGCAGGGGCCCTACCACCAACTATGGCTACACCTTC. The gene calls are TRBV2 and TRBJ1-2; D not certain. The CDR3 length is 14 residues. The V gene's germline CDR1 is SNHLY and CDR2 FYNNEI. The ends were cut back, 6 bases at V and 2 bases at J, with 13 bases in the middle.

The table lists this clonotype with a few counts. The chain links TRBV7-9 to TRBJ1-2; no reliable D call. Germline CDR1 SEHNR, CDR2 FQNEAQ (reference sequence). This CDR3 spans 14 amino acids. Deletions cut 1 base from V and 0 bases from J, with 6 bases between. CDR3 DNA: TGTGCCAGCAGCTTAGAGGAAGCTAACTATGGCTACACCTTC. Its translation is CASSLEEANYGYTF. Using reference TRBV7-9 and TRBJ1-2 for the parts outside the CDR3, the full variable domain is DTGVSQNPRHKITKRGQNVTFRCDPISEHNRLYWYRQTLGQGPEFLTYFQNEAQLEKSRLLSDRFSAERPKGSFSTLEIQRTEQGDSAMYLCASSLEEANYGYTFGSGTRLTVV.

The sample holds a few counts of this clonotype. The chain joins TRBV28 to TRBJ2-5; D is uncertain. The CDR3 is 13 amino acids. Germline V lookup: CDR1 MDHEN, CDR2 SYDVKM. The ends were cut back, 7 bases at V and 0 bases at J, with 9 bases in the middle. The CDR3 DNA reads as TGTGCCAGCAATCTGGGCAACCAAGAGACCCAGTACTTC. Translated: CASNLGNQETQYF.

This clonotype appeared a few times. The chain links TRBV12-3 or TRBV12-4 to TRBJ2-7, with 7 bases lining up with TRBD1. The V segment lost 6 bases and the J segment 1 base; nucleotides outside the gene matches: 6. The CDR3 totals 14 residues. DNA of the CDR3: TGTGCCAGCAGCCGACAGGGTCTATCCTACGAGCAGTACTTC. The encoded protein is CASSRQGLSYEQYF.

This clonotype was detected ten times or more. This chain joins TRBV12-3 or TRBV12-4 and TRBJ2-7; perhaps D is TRBD1 or TRBD2 (5 bases each). Trimming pared 7 bases from V and 7 bases from J, leaving 20 bases between. CDR3 length equals 14 residues. The CDR3 bases are TGTGCCAGCACCCCGCAGGGACGGCCGAGGGAGCAGTACTTC. Its protein product is CASTPQGRPREQYF.

This clonotype was counted ten times or more. The chain has TRBV12-3 or TRBV12-4 and TRBJ1-6, with 9 bases matching TRBD1. This CDR3 contains 15 residues. The V and J ends lost 0 bases and 6 bases, in that order; junction bases with no gene match: 0. CDR3 DNA: TGTGCCAGCAGTTTAGCGGGACAGGGTAATTCACCCCTCCACTTT. It translates to CASSLAGQGNSPLHF.

This clonotype has a handful of counts. The chain has TRBV20-1 and TRBJ2-3; 13 bases align to TRBD2. V was clipped by 2 bases and J by 2 bases; unmatched bases: 7. CDR3 length equals 17 residues. Germline V gene lookup returns CDR1 DFQATT and CDR2 SNEGSKA (reference sequence). The CDR3 sequence is CSARTPGTSGNTDTQYF. For the CDR3, the DNA is TGCAGTGCTAGAACCCCTGGGACTAGCGGGAACACAGATACGCAGTATTTT.

This clonotype came up many times. The rearrangement links TRBV29-1 to TRBJ2-6; D uncertain. V shed 5 bases and J shed 4 bases, with 6 bases lying between them. CDR1 and CDR2 from the germline V gene are SQVTM and ANQGSEA. This CDR3 has 12 amino acids. Here the CDR3 DNA reads TGCAGCGTTTCAACCGGGGCCAACGTCCTGACTTTC. Encoded protein: CSVSTGANVLTF.

This clonotype has more than one count but fewer than ten. V and J are TRBV6-6 and TRBJ2-7; TRBD1 agrees at 8 bases. This CDR3 comprises 15 residues. V lost 5 bases to trimming and J lost 3 bases; unmatched junction nucleotides: 9. Germline lookup yields CDR1 MNHNY and CDR2 SVGAGI (reference sequence). In DNA form, the CDR3 reads TGTGCCAGCAGTCCATGGACAGGGACCCACTACGAGCAGTACTTC. Amino acid sequence: CASSPWTGTHYEQYF.

This clonotype has only a few counts. V usage is TRBV20-1 and J usage is TRBJ2-2; 7 bases align to TRBD1. With V trimmed by 2 bases and J by 3 bases, 9 bases remained unmatched. CDR1 is DFQATT, CDR2 SNEGSKA, per germline (reference sequence). The CDR3 is made up of 16 amino acids. CDR3 residues: CSARITGAWDTGELFF. The DNA of the CDR3 is TGCAGTGCTAGAATAACAGGGGCTTGGGACACCGGGGAGCTGTTTTTT.

The rearrangement joins TRBV5-1 to TRBJ1-2, with D tentatively TRBD1 (5 bases). Germline V gives CDR1 SGHRS, CDR2 YFSETQ. V shed 0 bases and J shed 4 bases, with 10 bases lying between them. The CDR3 is 14 amino acids. CDR3 loop: CASSLEGALYGYTF. The CDR3 coding sequence is TGCGCCAGCAGCTTGGAAGGGGCTCTCTATGGCTACACCTTC.

This clonotype was detected ten times or more. This sequence joins TRBV12-3 or TRBV12-4 and TRBJ1-1; weak D call: TRBD1 (5 bases). V lost 0 bases and J 1 base, leaving 12 bases between the germline ends. The CDR3 extends over 16 amino acids. Here the CDR3 reads CASSLALGRKNTEAFF. In nucleotides, the CDR3 is TGTGCCAGCAGTTTAGCCCTGGGACGGAAGAACACTGAAGCTTTCTTT.

This clonotype was counted only a few times. The chain joins TRBV20-1 to TRBJ1-1, with D possibly being TRBD1 (5 bases). Germline loops: CDR1 DFQATT, CDR2 SNEGSKA (reference sequence). V was pared by 5 bases and J by 4 bases, with 11 bases between. There are 12 residues in the CDR3. This CDR3 reads CSARRGTTEAFF. The CDR3 DNA reads TGCAGTGCTCGCCGGGGGACCACTGAAGCTTTCTTT.

There are a few counts of this clonotype. This chain uses TRBV15 with TRBJ2-7; D could derive from TRBD1 or TRBD2 (5 bases each). Between the trimmed V and J ends, which lost 3 bases and 7 bases, there was a span of 25 bases. From germline, CDR1 is LNHNV and CDR2 YYDKDF (reference sequence). The CDR3 is 17 residues long. DNA of the CDR3: TGTGCCACCAGCAGTAGTCCAGAGAGGGGCTACCGGGGTGAGCAGTACTTC. This encodes CATSSSPERGYRGEQYF. The whole variable domain, remainder taken from reference TRBV15 and TRBJ2-7, is DAMVIQNPRYQVTQFGKPVTLSCSQTLNHNVMYWYQQKSSQAPKLLFHYYDKDFNNEADTPDNFQSRRPNTSFCFLDIRSPGLGDTAMYLCATSSSPERGYRGEQYFGPGTRLTVT.

This clonotype was detected ten times or more. This chain uses TRBV6-5 with TRBJ2-5; D is perhaps TRBD2 (6 bases). Trimming removed 7 bases at V and 4 bases at J, with 13 bases between. The CDR3 runs to 13 residues. Germline assignment: CDR1 MNHEY and CDR2 SVGAGI. The CDR3 DNA reads as TGTGCCAGCACCCCGGGACTGGGAGAGACCCAGTACTTC. The encoded protein is CASTPGLGETQYF.

The chain combines TRBV2 with TRBJ1-5; the D is unclear. The V end lost 6 bases, the J end lost 0 bases, and 9 bases lay between the germline ends. The CDR3 covers 14 residues. In germline, CDR1 is SNHLY, CDR2 FYNNEI. Written as DNA, the CDR3 is TGTGCCAGCAGCCGAAGGAATAGCAATCAGCCCCAGCATTTT. It yields the protein CASSRRNSNQPQHF.

The chain uses TRBV29-1 and TRBJ2-2; TRBD2 aligns across 8 bases. CDR3 length: 15 residues. Germline V CDR1 and CDR2: SQVTM, ANQGSEA. Trimming cost V 7 bases and J 0 bases; bases outside gene matches: 7. CDR3 loop: CSAGGELANTGELFF. CDR3 bases: TGCAGCGCCGGGGGGGAGCTCGCGAACACCGGGGAGCTGTTTTTT.

This clonotype has only a few counts. This chain links TRBV4-2 with TRBJ2-7; TRBD1 matches at 10 bases. Losses at the gene ends were 5 bases for V and 5 bases for J; bases not matched to a gene: 9. Germline loops: CDR1 LGHNA, CDR2 YNFKEQ. The CDR3 extends over 15 amino acids. CDR3 in DNA: TGTGCCAGCAGCTACCGGACAGGGGGAGGAGACGAGCAGTACTTC. This codes for CASSYRTGGGDEQYF.

Remarks on this clonotype: Its ends do not fully match the called genes, so a read error is possible. The chain is built from TRBV7-2 and TRBJ2-3; TRBD2 agrees at 7 bases. This CDR3 region has 14 residues. The germline V gene has CDR1 SGHTA and CDR2 FQGNSA. Written as DNA, the CDR3 is TGTGCCAGCAGCTTCGGCGGGAGTAGAGATATGCAGTATTTT. Its protein is CASSFGGSRDMQYF.

This clonotype was picked up a small number of times. The rearrangement links TRBV7-9 to TRBJ1-6; 9 bases are shared with TRBD1. Germline V gives CDR1 SEHNR, CDR2 FQNEAQ (reference sequence). J was trimmed by 8 bases and V by 2 bases; bases with no gene match: 4. There are 15 residues in the CDR3. Here the CDR3 reads CASSLMTGGDSPLHF. In DNA, the CDR3 is TGTGCCAGCAGCTTAATGACAGGGGGTGATTCACCCCTCCACTTT.